The source of this T cell receptor beta chain is a study of shared clonotypes between healthy human individuals. Here immunoSEQ multiplex PCR was the method, and the copy in TCRdb shows in-frame clones only, minus some. The sample comprises about 580,000 clones, 95% to 98% of which are singletons, and 0.25% to 0.35% rests with the top ten. The naive CD8 fraction comprised CD45RO-negative cells positively selected for CCR7 and excluded terminally differentiated effector memory CD45RA+ cells. Germline loops: CDR1 SQVTM, CDR2 ANQGSEA. The CDR3 runs to 12 residues. The ends were cut back, 3 bases at V and 8 bases at J, with 13 bases in the middle.

Sample: naive CD8+ T cells sorted from blood. The clonotype originates from a man aged 30-40 years in good health. The rearrangement uses TRBV29-1 and TRBJ1-2; unclear D gene. Written as DNA, the CDR3 is TGCAGCGTTGACAGCCGTCCGGGAGGCTACACCTTC. Its protein is CSVDSRPGGYTF.